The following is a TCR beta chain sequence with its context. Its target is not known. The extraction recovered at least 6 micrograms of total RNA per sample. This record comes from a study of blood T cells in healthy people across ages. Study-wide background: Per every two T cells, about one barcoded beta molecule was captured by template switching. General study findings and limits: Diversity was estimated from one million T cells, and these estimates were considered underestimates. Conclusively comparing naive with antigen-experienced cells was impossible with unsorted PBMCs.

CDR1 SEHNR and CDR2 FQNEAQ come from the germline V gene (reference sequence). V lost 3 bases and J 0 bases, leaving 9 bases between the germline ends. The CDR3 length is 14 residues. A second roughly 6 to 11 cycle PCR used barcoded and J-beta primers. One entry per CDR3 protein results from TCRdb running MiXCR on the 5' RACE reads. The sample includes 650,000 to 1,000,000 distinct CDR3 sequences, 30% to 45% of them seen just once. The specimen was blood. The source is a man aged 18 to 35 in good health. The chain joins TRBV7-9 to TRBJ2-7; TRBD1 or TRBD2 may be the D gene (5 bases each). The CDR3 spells CASSFDGGSYEQYF. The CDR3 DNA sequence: TGTGCCAGCAGCTTTGATGGGGGCTCCTACGAGCAGTACTTC.